This is a list of T cell receptor beta chains from one sample in a study of shared clonotypes between healthy human individuals. Clones were sequenced by immunoSEQ multiplex PCR, and TCRdb holds only the in-frame ones, with some missing. The sample lists around 650,000 clones, roughly 96% occurring once. Sequenced sample: naive CD8+ T cells sorted from blood. The receptors stem from a woman in her 30s in good health. The CDR3 runs from the conserved cysteine through the conserved F or W. A D gene is named only where the DNA matches it firmly. Size is stated for part of the rows, as once, few or many counts, or as a class when the clone is expanded.

j_gene	abundance	len	v_gene	d_gene	CDR3nt	CDR3aa
TRBJ2-3	NA	18	TRBV7-9	TRBD2	TGTGCCAGCAGCTTAGTGACGTTTCAGCGGGAGGGGACAGATACGCAGTATTTT	CASSLVTFQREGTDTQYF
TRBJ2-5	NA	15	TRBV27	NA	TGTGCCAGCAGTTTTCTCGACAATGGGGGAGAGACCCAGTACTTC	CASSFLDNGGETQYF
TRBJ2-7	NA	15	TRBV6-5	TRBD1	TGTGCCAGCAGCCTGATGACGGGACAGGCCTACGAGCAGTACTTC	CASSLMTGQAYEQYF
TRBJ2-7	NA	14	TRBV7-8	NA	TGTGCCAGCAGCTTAGTATCTAGGGGCGACGAGCAGTACTTC	CASSLVSRGDEQYF
TRBJ2-7	NA	14	TRBV14	NA	TGTGCCAGCAGCCAGGCGGGCCCGAGGGGGAAGCAGTACTTC	CASSQAGPRGKQYF
TRBJ2-1	NA	15	TRBV27	NA	TGTGCCAGCAGTTTATCATCGGGACTCCGGCGGGAGCAGTTCTTC	CASSLSSGLRREQFF
TRBJ2-7	NA	14	TRBV6-5	TRBD1	TGTGCCAGCAGTTTGACAGGGAGCTCCTACGAGCAGTACTTC	CASSLTGSSYEQYF
TRBJ2-7	once	13	TRBV6-1	NA	TGTGCCAGCAGTGAAGTGAGGCAGAACGAGCAGTACTTC	CASSEVRQNEQYF
TRBJ2-7	NA	13	TRBV27	NA	TGTGCCAGCAGTTTGGGTGACACCTACGAGCAGTACTTC	CASSLGDTYEQYF
TRBJ2-5	NA	14	TRBV29-1	NA	TGCAGCGTCGCCACAACGGTCTTCCAAGAGACCCAGTACTTC	CSVATTVFQETQYF
TRBJ2-3	once	18	TRBV5-4	TRBD2	TGTGCCAGCAGCCAACAGCGGGAGGGCCTTAATTTTGCAGATACGCAGTATTTT	CASSQQREGLNFADTQYF
TRBJ2-4	NA	18	TRBV27	TRBD1	TGTGCCAGCAGTTTATCCCCCGGGACAGGGTCGGTCGGAAACATTCAGTACTTC	CASSLSPGTGSVGNIQYF
TRBJ1-1	NA	15	TRBV11-2	NA	TGTGCCAGCAGCTTAGATGCCAGGGCGGGCACTGAAGCTTTCTTT	CASSLDARAGTEAFF
TRBJ2-5	NA	15	TRBV28	TRBD2	TGTGCCAGCAGTGGCGATCTAGCGGGCCAAGAGACCCAGTACTTC	CASSGDLAGQETQYF
TRBJ1-6	NA	13	TRBV30	NA	TGTGCCTCGGACCGGGACCAAAATTCACCCCTCCACTTT	CASDRDQNSPLHF
TRBJ1-2	NA	13	TRBV25-1	NA	TGTGCCAGCAGTGAAAGCAGTAACTATGGCTACACCTTC	CASSESSNYGYTF
TRBJ2-4	NA	15	TRBV6-1	TRBD1	TGTGCCAGCAGAACCATGACAGGGTGGGAAAACATTCAGTACTTC	CASRTMTGWENIQYF
TRBJ1-5	NA	14	TRBV19	TRBD1	TGTGCCAGTAGCCTGACAGGGGGCGGTCAGCCCCAGCATTTT	CASSLTGGGQPQHF
TRBJ2-7	NA	14	TRBV6-1	NA	TGTGCCAGCAGTGAAATCGGGAGCTCCTACGAGCAGTACTTC	CASSEIGSSYEQYF
TRBJ1-1	NA	14	TRBV5-1	TRBD1	TGCGCCAGCAGATCCGGGACAGGGGGCTCTGAAGCTTTCTTT	CASRSGTGGSEAFF
TRBJ2-2	NA	13	TRBV27	NA	TGTGCCAGCAGCACAGGGCCCACCGGGGAGCTGTTTTTT	CASSTGPTGELFF
TRBJ2-7	few	15	TRBV4-1	NA	TGCGCCAGCAGCCAAGTTCCGGGTGGGACCTACGAGCAGTACTTC	CASSQVPGGTYEQYF
TRBJ2-5	NA	17	TRBV28	TRBD2	TGTGCCAGCAGTTCCCCGCCCGTACTAGCGGAGCAAGAGACCCAGTACTTC	CASSSPPVLAEQETQYF
TRBJ1-1	NA	14	TRBV28	NA	TGTGCCAGCAGTCCCCCCGGCCGAATCACTGAAGCTTTCTTT	CASSPPGRITEAFF
TRBJ2-2	NA	14	TRBV4-2	NA	TGTGCCAGCAGCCAAGATGGGGGGTCCGGGGAGCTGTTTTTT	CASSQDGGSGELFF
TRBJ2-3	once	17	TRBV2	TRBD2	TGTGCCAGCAGCGAAGCGGGAGGGGGATCCGGCACAGATACGCAGTATTTT	CASSEAGGGSGTDTQYF
TRBJ2-3	NA	18	TRBV7-7	NA	TGTGCCAGCAGCTTAGGTCTGTCCGCTGGGGGCGGTACAGATACGCAGTATTTT	CASSLGLSAGGGTDTQYF
TRBJ2-7	once	13	TRBV11-1	NA	TGTGCCAGCGAAAGCGGCGGGGACTACGAGCAGTACTTC	CASESGGDYEQYF
TRBJ2-7	once	15	TRBV11-2	TRBD1	TGTGCCAGCAGCTTAGCCTGGGACAGGTCCTACGAGCAGTACTTC	CASSLAWDRSYEQYF
TRBJ1-3	NA	15	TRBV28	NA	TGTGCCAGCAGTCACCTACAGGACACTGGAAACACCATATATTTT	CASSHLQDTGNTIYF
TRBJ1-5	NA	14	TRBV2	NA	TGTGCCAGCAGTGATGGACTCCGGGAGGAGCCCCAGCATTTT	CASSDGLREEPQHF
TRBJ2-7	NA	14	TRBV25-1	NA	TGTGCCAGCAGTACCAGGGGGGACTTCGGCGAGCAGTACTTC	CASSTRGDFGEQYF
TRBJ2-5	NA	14	TRBV13	NA	TGTGCCAGCAGCTTTAGCGGCTCGGTAGAGACCCAGTACTTC	CASSFSGSVETQYF
TRBJ2-1	NA	16	TRBV4-1	NA	TGCGCCAGCAGCCAACCTCCTGGCGGAGGAAACAATGAGCAGTTCTTC	CASSQPPGGGNNEQFF
TRBJ2-7	once	13	TRBV30	NA	TGTGCCTGGAGTGTAGGGCTCACCTACGAGCAGTACTTC	CAWSVGLTYEQYF
TRBJ1-1	NA	14	TRBV30	NA	TGTGCCTGGAGTTACAGACCCTCCGACACTGAAGCTTTCTTT	CAWSYRPSDTEAFF
TRBJ2-6	NA	20	TRBV9	TRBD1	TGTGCCAGCAGCGCGACTCGGACAGGGGCCGTCTACTCTGGGGCCAACGTCCTGACTTTC	CASSATRTGAVYSGANVLTF
TRBJ2-7	NA	13	TRBV11-2	NA	TGTGCCAGCAGCCTGGGTGGGGGCTACGAGCAGTACTTC	CASSLGGGYEQYF
TRBJ1-2	once	15	TRBV9	NA	TGTGCCAGCAGCGTAGAACAGGGACCCTACTATGGCTACACCTTC	CASSVEQGPYYGYTF
TRBJ2-1	NA	19	TRBV9	TRBD2	TGTGCCAGCAGCGCAACGGGACTAGCGGGAGAGGGGGGCAACAATGAGCAGTTCTTC	CASSATGLAGEGGNNEQFF
TRBJ2-7	NA	14	TRBV7-9	NA	TGTGCCAGCAGCTTCGAGACTCAGGGTTACGAGCAGTACTTC	CASSFETQGYEQYF